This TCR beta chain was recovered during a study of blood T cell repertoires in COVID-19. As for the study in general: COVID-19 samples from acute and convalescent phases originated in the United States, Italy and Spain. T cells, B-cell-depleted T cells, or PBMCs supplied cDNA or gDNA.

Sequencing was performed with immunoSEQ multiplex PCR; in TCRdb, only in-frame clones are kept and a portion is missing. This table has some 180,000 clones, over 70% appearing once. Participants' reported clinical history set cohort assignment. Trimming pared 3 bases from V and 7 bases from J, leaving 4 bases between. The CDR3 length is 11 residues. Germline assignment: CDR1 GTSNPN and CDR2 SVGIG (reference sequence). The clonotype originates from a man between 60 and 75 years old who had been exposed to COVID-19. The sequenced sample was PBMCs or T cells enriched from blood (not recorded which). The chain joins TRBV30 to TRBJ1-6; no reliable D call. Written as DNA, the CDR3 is TGTGCCTGGAGCCCGAATTCACCCCTCCACTTT. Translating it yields CAWSPNSPLHF. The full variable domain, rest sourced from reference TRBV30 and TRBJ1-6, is SQTIHQWPATLVQPVGSPLSLECTVEGTSNPNLYWYRQAAGRGLQLLFYSVGIGQISSEVPQNLSASRPQDRQFILSSKKLLLSDSGFYLCAWSPNSPLHFGNGTRLTVT.